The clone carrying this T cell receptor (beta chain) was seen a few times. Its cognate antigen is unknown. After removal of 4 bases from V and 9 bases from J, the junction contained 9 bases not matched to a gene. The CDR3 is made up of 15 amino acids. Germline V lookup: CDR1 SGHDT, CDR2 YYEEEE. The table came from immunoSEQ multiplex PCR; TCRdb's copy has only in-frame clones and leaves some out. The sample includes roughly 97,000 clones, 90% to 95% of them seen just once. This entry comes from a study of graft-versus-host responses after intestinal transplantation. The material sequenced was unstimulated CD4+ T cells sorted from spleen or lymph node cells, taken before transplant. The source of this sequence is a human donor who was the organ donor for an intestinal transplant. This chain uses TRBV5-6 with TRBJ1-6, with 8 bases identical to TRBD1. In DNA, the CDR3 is TGTGCCAGCAGCCCTATGACAGGGGCCGGTTCACCCCTCCACTTT. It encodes CASSPMTGAGSPLHF.